The clone carrying this TCR beta chain appeared many times. Its specificity is unknown. Unmatched junction bases numbered 11, after V lost 0 bases and J lost 7 bases. This CDR3 spans 17 amino acids. Germline-derived CDR1 and CDR2 are LGHNA and YNFKEQ. These data come from a study of tumor-infiltrating lymphocytes in primary liver carcinoma. Study-level results: Tumors and blood were compared for top-250-clone fraction, and tumors had the significantly higher value (p = 0.039).

The template, 500 ng total RNA, yielded TCR beta cDNA made with a constant-region primer. Nested multiplex PCR, run for three rounds with slightly modified ARM-PCR, yielded TCR beta libraries. The two initial PCR rounds, 9 to 11 cycles each, used TRBV1-TRBV30 forward and C-beta reverse primers. TCRdb called the multiplex PCR reads again in MiXCR, with one record for every CDR3 protein. Of approximately 210,000 distinct CDR3 sequences listed, approximately 64% are singletons. Alongside blood RNA obtained from unsorted whole blood, germline DNA was also extracted. V and J are TRBV4-2 and TRBJ2-1; 8 bases map to TRBD2. The sequence was collected from a woman between 55 and 75 years old with primary liver carcinoma and hepatitis B virus infection. Sample: peripheral blood. The CDR3 nucleotides read TGTGCCAGCAGCCAAGATCTCTTCGGGAGGGGAGATAATGAGCAGTTCTTC. It translates to CASSQDLFGRGDNEQFF.